This TCR beta chain was sequenced in a study of early T cells in non-severe SARS-CoV-2 infection. Study information: The authors sequenced bulk RNA from unsorted whole blood, leaving chains unpaired.

The CDR3 consists of 15 residues. Trimming took off 0 bases at V and 3 bases at J, with 12 bases between the two ends. The germline gives CDR1 SGHTS, CDR2 YDEGEE. Whole-study results and caveats: Using VDJdb, the matching emphasized anti-spike CD8 responses while missing private and CD4 specificities.

Points on this clonotype: The antigen remains unidentified.

Attached unique molecular identifiers marked individual cDNA molecules. Via MiXCR, TCRdb re-called the 5' RACE reads, giving one row per CDR3 protein. Here the sample spans tens of thousands of distinct CDR3 sequences, 10% to 15% being singletons. The source of this sequence is an adult who was a healthcare worker with PCR-confirmed SARS-CoV-2 infection or an uninfected control (not recorded which). V usage is TRBV5-8 and J usage is TRBJ2-5; D tentatively reads TRBD1 or TRBD2 (5 bases each). Source material: whole blood. The CDR3 nucleotides read TGTGCCAGCAGCTTGGCAGGGAGTGCTGAAGAGACCCAGTACTTC. As protein: CASSLAGSAEETQYF.